This TCR beta chain emerged from a study of blood T cell repertoires in COVID-19. Across the study: From the United States, Italy and Spain came samples of acute and convalescent COVID-19. The analysed material was cDNA or gDNA that came from T cells, B-cell-depleted T cells, or PBMCs.

Study processing details: Amplification of reference gene primers provided the estimated nucleated cell counts. Method: immunoSEQ multiplex PCR; TCRdb's copy keeps in-frame clones and lacks some. That table gives V, J and clone size, and the DNA gave D and trimming. The table records 40,000 or so clones, 85% of them present only once. CDR1 and CDR2 from the germline V gene are SGHAT and FQNNGV. V was clipped by 5 bases and J by 4 bases, with 8 bases between them. This CDR3 spans 12 amino acids. The sequenced sample was peripheral blood. The TCR was taken from a woman aged 70-85 years in a cohort sampled during active COVID-19. The chain joins TRBV11-2 to TRBJ1-2; D remains ambiguous. The CDR3 DNA is TGTGCCAGCAGCCCCATCCCCTATGGCTACACCTTC. Its protein product is CASSPIPYGYTF. Variable domain in full (rest from reference TRBV11-2 and TRBJ1-2): EAGVAQSPRYKIIEKRQSVAFWCNPISGHATLYWYQQILGQGPKLLIQFQNNGVVDDSQLPKDRFSAERLKGVDSTLKIQPAKLEDSAVYLCASSPIPYGYTFGSGTRLTVV.